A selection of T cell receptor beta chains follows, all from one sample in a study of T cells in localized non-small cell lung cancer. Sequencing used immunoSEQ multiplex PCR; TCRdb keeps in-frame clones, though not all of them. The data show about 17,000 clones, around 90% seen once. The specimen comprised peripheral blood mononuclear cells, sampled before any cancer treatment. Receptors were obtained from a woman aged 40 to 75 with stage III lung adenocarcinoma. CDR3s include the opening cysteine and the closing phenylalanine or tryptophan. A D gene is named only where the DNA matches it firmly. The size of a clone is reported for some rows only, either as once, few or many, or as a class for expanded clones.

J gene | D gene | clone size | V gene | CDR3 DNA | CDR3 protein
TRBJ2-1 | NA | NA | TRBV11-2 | TGTGCCAGCAGCTTAGGTGGGGATGAGCAGTTCTTC | CASSLGGDEQFF
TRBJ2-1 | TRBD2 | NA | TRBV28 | TGTGCCAGCAGTTTAGGCACGGGGGGTGACAATGAGCAGTTCTTC | CASSLGTGGDNEQFF
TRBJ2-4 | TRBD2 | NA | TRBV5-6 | TGTGCCAGCAGCTTTAGGGCTAGCGGGAGGGCTATAGCCAAAAACATTCAGTACTTC | CASSFRASGRAIAKNIQYF
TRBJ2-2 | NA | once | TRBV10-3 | TGTGCCATCAGTAACCCCGTCGGCCTCACCGGGGAGCTGTTTTTT | CAISNPVGLTGELFF
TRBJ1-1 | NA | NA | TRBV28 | TGTGCCAGCAGTCGACGGAAGAACACTGAAGCTTTCTTT | CASSRRKNTEAFF
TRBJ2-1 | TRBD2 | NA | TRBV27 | TGTGCCAGCAGTTTAGCGGGGGGGCTATGGTTCTTC | CASSLAGGLWFF
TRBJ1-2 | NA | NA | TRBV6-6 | TGTGCCAGCAGTTACCTGGCTCCGACTAACTATGGCTACACCTTC | CASSYLAPTNYGYTF
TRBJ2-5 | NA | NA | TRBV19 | TGTGCCAGTAGGCCGGACAGACGAGAGACCCAGTACTTC | CASRPDRRETQYF
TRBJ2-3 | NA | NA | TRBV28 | TGTGCCAGCAGTTTCCTGTCAGGCACAGATACGCAGTATTTT | CASSFLSGTDTQYF
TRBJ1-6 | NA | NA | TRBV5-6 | TGTGCCAGCAGCCCCAATTTGAATGTGGGTTCACCCCTCCACTTT | CASSPNLNVGSPLHF
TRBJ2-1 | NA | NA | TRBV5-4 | TGTGCCAGCAGCTTCCAGGGGAACAATGAGCAGTTCTTC | CASSFQGNNEQFF
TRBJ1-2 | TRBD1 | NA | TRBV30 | TGTGCCTGGACCTCTTACGGGACAGCTCTCTATGGCTACACCTTC | CAWTSYGTALYGYTF
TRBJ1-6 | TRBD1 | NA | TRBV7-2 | TGTGCCAGCAGCGCTACAGGGGGCTCGGTTAATTCACCCCTCCACTTT | CASSATGGSVNSPLHF
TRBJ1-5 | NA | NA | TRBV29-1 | TGCAGCGTTCGAACAGTTAGCAATCAGCCCCAGCATTTT | CSVRTVSNQPQHF
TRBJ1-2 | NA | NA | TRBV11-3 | TGTGCCAGCAGCCCCCCTCAGGGTTTCTCTGGCTACACCTTC | CASSPPQGFSGYTF
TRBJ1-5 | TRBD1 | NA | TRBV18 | TGTGCCAGCTCGTCGGACAGGGGTCAGCCCCAGCATTTT | CASSSDRGQPQHF
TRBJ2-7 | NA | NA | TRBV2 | TGTGCCAGCAGTGAAATTTTGCACGAGCAGTACTTC | CASSEILHEQYF
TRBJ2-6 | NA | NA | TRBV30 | TGTGCCTGGAGTGTAGGAGTTGCTGGGGCCAACGTCCTGACTTTC | CAWSVGVAGANVLTF
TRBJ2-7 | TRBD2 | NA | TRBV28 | TGTGCCACAGGGAGGGGTCATTACGAGCAGTACTTC | CATGRGHYEQYF
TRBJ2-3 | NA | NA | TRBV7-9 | TGTGCCAGCAGCCGAGACTGGAATACGCAGTATTTT | CASSRDWNTQYF
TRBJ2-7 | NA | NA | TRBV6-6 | TGTGCCAGCAGTCTACAGAGAATGAGCGAGCAGTACTTC | CASSLQRMSEQYF
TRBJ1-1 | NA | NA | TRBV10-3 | TGTGCCTCCCGGACAGAATTTAACACTGAAGCTTTCTTT | CASRTEFNTEAFF
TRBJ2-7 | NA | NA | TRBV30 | TGTGCCTGGAGTGTAGCAAGGTACGAGCAGTACTTC | CAWSVARYEQYF
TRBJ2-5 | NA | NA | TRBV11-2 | TGTGCCAGCAGCTTAGGGAAGGTCGGGACCTCGGGGGAGACCCAGTACTTC | CASSLGKVGTSGETQYF
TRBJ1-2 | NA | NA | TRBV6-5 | TGTGCCAGCAGGTCCACGTTAAGCTACACCTTC | CASRSTLSYTF
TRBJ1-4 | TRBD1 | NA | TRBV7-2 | TGTGCCAGCAGCCGGACAGGGGGCGCGAGGAGTGAAAAACTGTTTTTT | CASSRTGGARSEKLFF
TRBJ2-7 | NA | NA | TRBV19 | TGTGCCAGCGGAACAAGACGGACCTACGAGCAGTACTTC | CASGTRRTYEQYF
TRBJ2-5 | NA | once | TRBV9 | TGTGCCAGCAGCGTAGCAACTAGCGAGACCCAGTACTTC | CASSVATSETQYF
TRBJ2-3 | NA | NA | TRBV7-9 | TGTGCCAGCAGCTTAGGAGTTGGAGATACGCAGTATTTT | CASSLGVGDTQYF
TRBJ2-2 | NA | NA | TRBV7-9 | TGTGCCAGCTGCGAAAATCCGAACACCGGGGAGCTGTTTTTT | CASCENPNTGELFF
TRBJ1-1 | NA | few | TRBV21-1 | TGTGCCAGCAGGCCCCCGAGGGCTGAAGCTTTCTTT | CASRPPRAEAFF
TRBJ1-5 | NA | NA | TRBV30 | TGTGCCTGGAGTGTAATGGGGGTCATTAATCAGCCCCAGCATTTT | CAWSVMGVINQPQHF
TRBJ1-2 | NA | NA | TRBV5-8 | TGTGCCAGCAGCTTTCCCTCGGCCTCATCAAAGGTATATGGCTACACCTTC | CASSFPSASSKVYGYTF
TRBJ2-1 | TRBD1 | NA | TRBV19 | TGTGCCAGTAGGCCGAGACAGGGGCCGCTTTCGCCGCAGTTCTTC | CASRPRQGPLSPQFF
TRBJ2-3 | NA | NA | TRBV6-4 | TGTGCCAGCAGCCCAGGGGGGGGCACAGATACGCAGTATTTT | CASSPGGGTDTQYF
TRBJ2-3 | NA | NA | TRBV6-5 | TGTGCCAGCAGTTACTCAGCTAGCGACACAGATACGCAGTATTTT | CASSYSASDTDTQYF
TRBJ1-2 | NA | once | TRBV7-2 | TGTGCCAGCACACTTACGCAGGCTAACTATGGCTACACCTTC | CASTLTQANYGYTF
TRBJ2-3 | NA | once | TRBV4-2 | TGTGCCAGCAGCCAAGTGGCTAGCGGCACAGATACGCAGTATTTT | CASSQVASGTDTQYF
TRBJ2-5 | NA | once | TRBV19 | TGTGCCAGTACCCCGGGGGCGGGCAAGACCCAGTACTTC | CASTPGAGKTQYF
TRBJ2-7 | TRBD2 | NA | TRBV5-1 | TGCGCCAGCAGCCCCCGGGAGGGCCGAGAGCAGTACTTC | CASSPREGREQYF
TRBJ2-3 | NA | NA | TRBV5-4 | TGTGCCAGCAGCCCCCCCTCCAGCACAGATACGCAGTATTTT | CASSPPSSTDTQYF